The rows below give T cell receptor beta chains drawn from one sample of a study of blood T cells in healthy people across ages. TCRdb reprocessed the 5' RACE reads via MiXCR and lists one record per CDR3 protein. In the table there are roughly 1.5 million distinct CDR3 sequences, roughly two fifths of which are singletons. The sample comprised blood. The receptors stem from a young woman in good health. Each CDR3 is given with its conserved first and last residue. D genes are given only for firm matches. Rows give clone size only sometimes, using once, few, many, or a class for an expanded clone.

d_gene,j_gene,v_gene,abundance,CDR3nt,CDR3aa
NA,TRBJ2-3,TRBV7-2,NA,TGTGCCAGCAACTTTTACGGCCCAGATACGCAGTATTTT,CASNFYGPDTQYF
TRBD1,TRBJ2-3,TRBV10-3,NA,TGTGCCATCAGCCGGGACAGAAGCACAGATACGCAGTATTTT,CAISRDRSTDTQYF
NA,TRBJ2-4,TRBV5-1,few,TGCGCCAGCAGCCCAGTCGGGGGCCACATTCAGTACTTC,CASSPVGGHIQYF
TRBD1,TRBJ2-5,TRBV28,once,TGTGCCAGCAGTGCCTCGGGACAGGCGAAAGAGACCCAGTACTTC,CASSASGQAKETQYF
TRBD1,TRBJ1-2,TRBV6-5,many,TGTGCCAGCAGTAAGGACAGGGGCTATGGCTACACCTTC,CASSKDRGYGYTF
NA,TRBJ2-1,TRBV7-7,NA,TGTGCTAGCAGCTTAGTGGTAGCGAGCTACAATGAGCAGTTCTTC,CASSLVVASYNEQFF
NA,TRBJ1-1,TRBV2,NA,TGTGCCAGCAGGCTACACCAGGACACTGAAGCTTTCTTT,CASRLHQDTEAFF
TRBD1,TRBJ2-7,TRBV6-2/TRBV6-3,NA,TGTGCCAGCAGTTATGGGACAGGGACCGGGGAGCAGTACTTC,CASSYGTGTGEQYF
NA,TRBJ1-1,TRBV20-1,NA,TGCAGTGCTCCCTCTTGGGGGGCCCATAGGGCTTTCTTT,CSAPSWGAHRAFF
TRBD1,TRBJ1-1,TRBV2,many,TGTGCCAGCACGGACAGGGTATTGACTGAAGCTTTCTTT,CASTDRVLTEAFF
TRBD1,TRBJ1-2,TRBV7-2,NA,TGTGCCAGCAGCATGAGGGACAGGGGGAATCATGGCTACACCTTC,CASSMRDRGNHGYTF
NA,TRBJ2-1,TRBV13,many,TGTGCCAGCAGCGACCGCTGGAATGAGCAGTTCTTC,CASSDRWNEQFF
NA,TRBJ2-7,TRBV5-1,few,TGCGCCAGCAGCTTGGAAGAGGGCATCGGCTACGAGCAGTACTTC,CASSLEEGIGYEQYF
TRBD1,TRBJ2-5,TRBV3-1,few,TGTGCCAGCAGCCGACGGACAGGGGGGATAGAGACCCAGTACTTC,CASSRRTGGIETQYF
TRBD1,TRBJ2-1,TRBV3-1,NA,TGTGCCAGCAGCCCCCGCCCAGGGGGTAAAAACAATGAGCAGTTCTTC,CASSPRPGGKNNEQFF
NA,TRBJ1-5,TRBV2,NA,TGTGCCAGCAGTGAAGTAAGGACGGGGGGACAGCCCCAGCATTTT,CASSEVRTGGQPQHF
NA,TRBJ2-2,TRBV6-2/TRBV6-3,NA,TGTGCCAGCAGTTACATGGGTACAACCGGGGAGCTGTTTTTT,CASSYMGTTGELFF
TRBD1,TRBJ1-2,TRBV6-5,NA,TGTGCCAGCAGTTACTCGAGGGACAGGGGCTATGGCTACACCTTC,CASSYSRDRGYGYTF
NA,TRBJ1-2,TRBV4-2,NA,TGTGCCAGCAGCCAAGGAATGGATAACTATGGCTACACCTTC,CASSQGMDNYGYTF
NA,TRBJ2-2,TRBV20-1,many,TGCTGCACCACCAGGGGTCGAGGAGTCCCCGGGGAGCTGTTTTTT,CCTTRGRGVPGELFF
TRBD2,TRBJ2-4,TRBV4-3,few,TGCGCCAGCAGCCCCAACCCAGCGGGGGGGAATGAGCAGTACTTC,CASSPNPAGGNEQYF
TRBD2,TRBJ2-1,TRBV28,once,TGTGCCAGCAGGAGTCCGGGAGGTAGCGATGAGCAGTTCTTC,CASRSPGGSDEQFF
TRBD2,TRBJ2-1,TRBV6-1,NA,TGTGCCAGCAGCCGGACTAGCGGGACCCTCGTTTTCGATGAGCAGTTCTTC,CASSRTSGTLVFDEQFF
NA,TRBJ2-1,TRBV12-3/TRBV12-4,NA,TGTGCCAGCAGTCAACATACCGCCTGGGCCGAGCAGTTCTTC,CASSQHTAWAEQFF
NA,TRBJ2-7,TRBV7-2,NA,TGTACCAGCAGCCGTAGACAGGATCACGAGCAGTACTTC,CTSSRRQDHEQYF
NA,TRBJ2-1,TRBV6-6,NA,TGTGCCAGCAGTTATCTTGAAAGCTACCACAATGAGCAGGTCTTC,CASSYLESYHNEQVF
NA,TRBJ1-2,TRBV4-3,NA,TGCGCCAGCAGCCAAGACTCAGGGCATGGCTACACCTTC,CASSQDSGHGYTF
NA,TRBJ1-5,TRBV20-1,once,TGCAGTGCTAGTTCGGCTTATAGCAATCAGCCCCAGCATTTT,CSASSAYSNQPQHF
NA,TRBJ1-2,TRBV6-2/TRBV6-3,NA,TGTGCCAGCAGTTATAGAGGGGATTCGCCTGGCGACACCTTC,CASSYRGDSPGDTF
NA,TRBJ2-7,TRBV29-1,NA,TGCAGCGTTTCGGGACAACTCTACGAGCAGTACTTC,CSVSGQLYEQYF
NA,TRBJ2-7,TRBV5-1,many,TGCGCCAGCAGCTTGGGAGGGACAACCTACGAGCAGTACTTC,CASSLGGTTYEQYF
TRBD2,TRBJ2-7,TRBV29-1,NA,TGCAGCGTTGAAGATCCAACTAGCGGGAGATACGAGCAGTACTTC,CSVEDPTSGRYEQYF
NA,TRBJ2-1,TRBV7-9,NA,TGTGCCAGTGGCCCCATGGGAGGCAATGAGCAGTTCTTC,CASGPMGGNEQFF
NA,TRBJ1-1,TRBV6-5,NA,TGTGCCAGCAGTTTCAGGGTCGGTCACGGGGGGTCAGGCACTGAAGCTTTCTTT,CASSFRVGHGGSGTEAFF
TRBD1,TRBJ1-1,TRBV5-5,few,TGTGCCAGTCGACAGGGCTTCACTGAAGCTTTCTTT,CASRQGFTEAFF
NA,TRBJ1-5,TRBV21-1,few,TGTGCCAGCAGCGAGTGGGGGGATCCCTATTGGAATCAGCCCCAGCATTTT,CASSEWGDPYWNQPQHF
TRBD2,TRBJ2-7,TRBV20-1,NA,TGCAGTGTACAGCGGGGCTACGAGCAGTACTTC,CSVQRGYEQYF
NA,TRBJ2-1,TRBV24-1,few,TGTGCCACCAGTGATTTGGGGTTACGTGAGCAGTTCTTC,CATSDLGLREQFF
NA,TRBJ2-7,TRBV19,few,TGTGCCAGTAGTATGTCATCCCAGTCCTACGAGCAGTACTTC,CASSMSSQSYEQYF
NA,TRBJ2-1,TRBV12-3/TRBV12-4,few,TGTGCCAGCAGTTCCTACATAGACAATGAGCAGTTCTTC,CASSSYIDNEQFF
NA,TRBJ1-5,TRBV19,NA,TGTGCCAGTAGTGACGCCAGCAATCAGCCCCAGCATTTT,CASSDASNQPQHF
NA,TRBJ2-2,TRBV7-2,NA,TGTGCCAGCAGCTTAGGGTCGGGGGGCTCCTCTACCGGGGAGCTGTTTTTT,CASSLGSGGSSTGELFF
TRBD1,TRBJ1-5,TRBV20-1,NA,TGCAGTGCAATGGACAGGGGTAATCAGCCCCAGCATTTT,CSAMDRGNQPQHF
TRBD2,TRBJ2-3,TRBV9,NA,TGTGCCAGCAGCGTCCGGGCGGGGGGTCCCACAGATACGCAGTATTTT,CASSVRAGGPTDTQYF
NA,TRBJ2-2,TRBV29-1,NA,TGCAGCCGGCCAGCAAGGGCCGGGGAGCTGTTTTTT,CSRPARAGELFF
NA,TRBJ1-5,TRBV7-2,NA,TGTGCCAGCAGCGTATTACGGGGGGAGCCCCAGCATTTT,CASSVLRGEPQHF
NA,TRBJ2-7,TRBV4-3,few,TGCGCCAGCAGCCAAGGAAGGGACGTCCACGAGCAGTACTTC,CASSQGRDVHEQYF
NA,TRBJ2-1,TRBV25-1,NA,TGTGCCAGCAGTGAAACATTCTGGGAGACCCAGTTCTTC,CASSETFWETQFF
NA,TRBJ1-6,TRBV14,NA,TGTGCCAGCAGCCGGGACTCCAATAGCCTCTATAATTCACCCCTCCACTTT,CASSRDSNSLYNSPLHF
NA,TRBJ2-7,TRBV18,few,TGTGCCAGCTCCCCGACACCACTCCTCTCCTACGAGCAGTACTTC,CASSPTPLLSYEQYF
NA,TRBJ2-1,TRBV24-1,few,TGTGCCACCAGTGATGGGAGCACAGTGGGGAATGAGCAGTTCTTC,CATSDGSTVGNEQFF
NA,TRBJ1-5,TRBV7-2,NA,TGTGCCAGCAGCTTAGAATGGGACCTCAATCAGCCCCAGCATTTT,CASSLEWDLNQPQHF